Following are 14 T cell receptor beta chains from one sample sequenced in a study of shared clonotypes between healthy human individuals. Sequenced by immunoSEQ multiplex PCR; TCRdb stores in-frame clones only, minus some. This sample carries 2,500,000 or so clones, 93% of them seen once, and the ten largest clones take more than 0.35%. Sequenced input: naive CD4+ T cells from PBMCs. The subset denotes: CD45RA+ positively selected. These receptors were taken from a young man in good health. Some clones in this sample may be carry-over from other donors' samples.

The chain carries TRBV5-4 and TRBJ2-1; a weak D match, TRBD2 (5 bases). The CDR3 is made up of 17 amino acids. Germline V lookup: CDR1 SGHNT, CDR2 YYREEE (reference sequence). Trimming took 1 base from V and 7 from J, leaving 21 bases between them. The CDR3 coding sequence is TGTGCCAGCAGCTTGTCCTTACTGTCCCTCAGCGGTAATGAGCAGTTCTTC. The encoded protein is CASSLSLLSLSGNEQFF.

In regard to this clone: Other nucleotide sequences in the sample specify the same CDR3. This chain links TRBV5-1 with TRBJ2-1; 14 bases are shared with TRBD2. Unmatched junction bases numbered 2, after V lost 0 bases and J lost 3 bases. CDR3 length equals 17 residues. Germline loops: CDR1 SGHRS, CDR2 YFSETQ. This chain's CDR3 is CASSLGLAGGLYNEQFF. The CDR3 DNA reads TGCGCCAGCAGCTTGGGACTAGCGGGAGGGCTCTACAATGAGCAGTTCTTC.

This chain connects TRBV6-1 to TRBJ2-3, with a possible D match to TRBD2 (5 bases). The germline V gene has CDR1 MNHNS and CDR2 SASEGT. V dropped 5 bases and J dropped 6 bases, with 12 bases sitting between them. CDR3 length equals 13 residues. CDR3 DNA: TGTGCCAGCAGTAGCCCCTCGGGGGATACGCAGTATTTT. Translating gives CASSSPSGDTQYF.

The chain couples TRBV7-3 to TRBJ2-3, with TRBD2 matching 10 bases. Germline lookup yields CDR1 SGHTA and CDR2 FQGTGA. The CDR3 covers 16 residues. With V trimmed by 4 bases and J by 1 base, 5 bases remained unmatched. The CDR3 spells CASSSTSGRGTDTQYF. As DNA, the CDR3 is TGTGCCAGCAGCTCAACGAGCGGGAGGGGCACAGATACGCAGTATTTT. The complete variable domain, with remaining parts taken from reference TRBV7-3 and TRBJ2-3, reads GAGVSQTPSNKVTEKGKYVELRCDPISGHTALYWYRQSLGQGPEFLIYFQGTGAADDSGLPNDRFFAVRPEGSVSTLKIQRTERGDSAVYLCASSSTSGRGTDTQYFGPGTRLTVL.

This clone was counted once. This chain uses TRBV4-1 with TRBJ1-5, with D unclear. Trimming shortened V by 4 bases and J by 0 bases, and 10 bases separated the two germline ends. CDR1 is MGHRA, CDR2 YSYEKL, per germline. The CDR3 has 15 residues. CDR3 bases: TGCGCCAGCAGCCCGTGGACGGATAGCAATCAGCCCCAGCATTTT. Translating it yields CASSPWTDSNQPQHF.

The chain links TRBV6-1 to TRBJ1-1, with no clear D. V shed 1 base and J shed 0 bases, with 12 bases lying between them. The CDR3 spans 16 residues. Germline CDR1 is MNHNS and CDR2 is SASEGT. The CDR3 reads CASSEEMWTVNTEAFF. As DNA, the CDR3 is TGTGCCAGCAGTGAAGAGATGTGGACCGTGAACACTGAAGCTTTCTTT.

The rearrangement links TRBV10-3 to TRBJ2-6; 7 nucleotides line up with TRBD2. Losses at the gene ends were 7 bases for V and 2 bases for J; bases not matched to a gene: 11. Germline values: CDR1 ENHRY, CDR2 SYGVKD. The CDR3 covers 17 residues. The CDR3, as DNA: TGTGCCATCACTCGCGGGGAGGGGTTGGCTGGGGCCAACGTCCTGACTTTC. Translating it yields CAITRGEGLAGANVLTF.

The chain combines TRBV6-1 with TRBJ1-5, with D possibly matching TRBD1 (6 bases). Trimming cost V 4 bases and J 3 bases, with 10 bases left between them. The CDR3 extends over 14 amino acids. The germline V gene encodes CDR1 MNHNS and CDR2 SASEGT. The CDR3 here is CASSGGQTNQPQHF. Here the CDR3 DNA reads TGTGCCAGCAGTGGAGGACAGACCAATCAGCCCCAGCATTTT.

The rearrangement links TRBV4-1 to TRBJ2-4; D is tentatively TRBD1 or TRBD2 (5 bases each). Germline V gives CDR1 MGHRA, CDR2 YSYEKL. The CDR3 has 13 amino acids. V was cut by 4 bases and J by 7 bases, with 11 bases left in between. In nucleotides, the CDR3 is TGCGCCAGCAGCCTTCCCGGGGCCAACATTCAGTACTTC. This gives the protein CASSLPGANIQYF.

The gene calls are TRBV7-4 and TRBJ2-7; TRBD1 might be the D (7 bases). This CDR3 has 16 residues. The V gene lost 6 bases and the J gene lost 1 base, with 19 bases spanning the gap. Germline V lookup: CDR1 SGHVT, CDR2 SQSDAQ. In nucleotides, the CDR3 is TGTGCCAGCAGGCTAAGGGGCAGGGGGGTTTCCTACGAGCAGTACTTC. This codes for CASRLRGRGVSYEQYF.

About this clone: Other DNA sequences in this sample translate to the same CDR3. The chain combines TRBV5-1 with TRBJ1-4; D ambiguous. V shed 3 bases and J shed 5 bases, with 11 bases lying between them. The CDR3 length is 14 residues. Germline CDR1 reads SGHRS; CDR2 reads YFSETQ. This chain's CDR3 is CASSSGGSNEKLFF. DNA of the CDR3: TGCGCCAGCAGCTCTGGAGGATCCAATGAAAAACTGTTTTTT.

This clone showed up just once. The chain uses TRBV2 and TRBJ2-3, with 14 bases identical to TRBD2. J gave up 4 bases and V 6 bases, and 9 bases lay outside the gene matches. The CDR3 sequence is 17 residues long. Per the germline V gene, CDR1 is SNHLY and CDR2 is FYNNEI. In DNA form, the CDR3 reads TGTGCCAGCAGGTGGACTAGCGGGAGGCCAGGGGCAGATACGCAGTATTTT. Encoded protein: CASRWTSGRPGADTQYF.

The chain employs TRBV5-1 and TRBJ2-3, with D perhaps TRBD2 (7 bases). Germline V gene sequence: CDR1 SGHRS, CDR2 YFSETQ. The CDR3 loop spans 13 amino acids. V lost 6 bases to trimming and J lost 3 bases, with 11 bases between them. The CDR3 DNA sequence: TGCGCCAGCACAGGGGAGGGGACAGATACGCAGTATTTT. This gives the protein CASTGEGTDTQYF. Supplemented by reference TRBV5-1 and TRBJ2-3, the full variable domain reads KAGVTQTPRYLIKTRGQQVTLSCSPISGHRSVSWYQQTPGQGLQFLFEYFSETQRNKGNFPGRFSGRQFSNSRSEMNVSTLELGDSALYLCASTGEGTDTQYFGPGTRLTVL.

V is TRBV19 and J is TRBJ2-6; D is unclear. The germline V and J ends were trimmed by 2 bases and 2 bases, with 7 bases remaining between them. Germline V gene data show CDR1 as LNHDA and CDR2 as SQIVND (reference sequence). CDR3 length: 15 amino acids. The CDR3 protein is CASSILDAGANVLTF. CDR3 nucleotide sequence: TGTGCCAGTAGTATACTGGACGCTGGGGCCAACGTCCTGACTTTC.